A single sample is the source of the 30 T cell receptor beta chains below, sequenced in a study of metastatic and nonmetastatic thyroid tumors. Thyroid surgery was preceded by no treatment in any patient. Using MiXCR, TCRdb reanalyzed the PCR reads. The sample contains roughly 28,000 clones, around a fifth of which appear only once. The sample was blood. These receptors were obtained from a female donor with papillary thyroid cancer or a benign thyroid nodule (not recorded which). Some clones in this sample may be carry-over from other donors' samples.

The chain combines TRBV11-2 with TRBJ2-1; TRBD1 is a possible D gene (6 bases). From germline, CDR1 is SGHAT and CDR2 FQNNGV. V gave up 2 bases and J gave up 5 bases, with 13 bases separating them. There are 15 residues in the CDR3. CDR3 in DNA: TGTGCCAGCAGCTTAAAACGCCAGGGGAACAATGAGCAGTTCTTC. Encoded protein: CASSLKRQGNNEQFF.

This clone was seen many times. The gene calls are TRBV11-2 and TRBJ2-1, with a tentative D call TRBD2 (5 bases). With 1 base removed from V and 13 bases from J, the gap between germline ends came to 8 bases. Germline V gene lookup returns CDR1 SGHAT and CDR2 FQNNGV. The CDR3 runs 11 residues. The CDR3 protein is CASSLVTNQFF. DNA of the CDR3: TGTGCCAGCAGCTTAGTGACTAACCAGTTCTTC.

This clone came up a few times. The chain has TRBV15 and TRBJ1-3; D not certain. Germline CDR1 and CDR2: LNHNV and YYDKDF (reference sequence). Between the trimmed V and J ends, which lost 0 bases and 3 bases, there was a span of 12 bases. The CDR3 length is 16 residues. The CDR3 loop is CATSRDRNPSGNTIYF. The CDR3 DNA sequence: TGTGCCACCAGCAGAGATCGAAACCCGAGTGGAAACACCATATATTTT.

Comments on this clone: A much larger clone lies one base from this, so it may be a read error. Within the sample, other DNA sequences also encode this same CDR3. This rearrangement joins TRBV5-6 to TRBJ1-5, with D unresolved. This CDR3 is built from 12 residues. Per the germline V gene, CDR1 is SGHDT and CDR2 is YYEEEE. With 0 bases removed from V and 4 bases from J, the gap between germline ends came to 2 bases. For the CDR3, the DNA is TGTGCCAGCAGCTTGGGGAATCAGCCCCAGCATTTT. Encoded protein: CASSLGNQPQHF.

The sample holds many counts of this clone. The chain carries TRBV30 and TRBJ1-1; D remains unclear. The V end lost 2 bases, the J end lost 4 bases, and 11 bases lay between the germline ends. Per germline, CDR1 GTSNPN and CDR2 SVGIG (reference sequence). The CDR3 spans 13 residues. The CDR3 DNA reads as TGTGCCTGGAGTTTTGGGCTGGCCACTGAAGCTTTCTTT. Protein sequence: CAWSFGLATEAFF.

This clone was detected many times. V gene TRBV5-4 combines with J gene TRBJ1-2; 11 bases align to TRBD1. Germline assignment: CDR1 SGHNT and CDR2 YYREEE (reference sequence). The CDR3 runs to 14 residues. After removal of 3 bases from V and 4 bases from J, the junction contained 2 bases not matched to a gene. The CDR3, as DNA: TGTGCCAGCAGCTACGGGACAGGGGGCTATGGCTACACCTTC. Amino acid sequence: CASSYGTGGYGYTF.

This clone was counted ten times or more. The chain combines TRBV20-1 with TRBJ2-1, with 13 bases aligning to TRBD2. Germline CDR1 reads DFQATT; CDR2 reads SNEGSKA (reference sequence). V was pared by 3 bases and J by 3 bases, with 14 bases of the junction left unmatched. This CDR3 is 19 amino acids long. Here the CDR3 DNA reads TGCAGTGCTAGCCCCGTTGTACTAGCGGGGGGGACTGGCTACAATGAGCAGTTCTTC. Protein product: CSASPVVLAGGTGYNEQFF.

In this sample, this clone turned up many times. The chain couples TRBV3-1 to TRBJ2-1; D possibly corresponds to TRBD2 (6 bases). Germline V gives CDR1 LGHDT, CDR2 YNNKEL (reference sequence). Trimming removed 10 bases from V and 15 bases from J, with 19 bases in between. This CDR3 comprises 11 residues. CDR3 amino acids: CAIPPTGVWFF. Written as DNA, the CDR3 is TGTGCCATCCCACCGACGGGGGTGTGGTTCTTC.

With regard to this clone: The conserved phenylalanine or tryptophan is not found at the CDR3 terminus, so this likely reflects a read error. The chain uses TRBV12-5 and TRBJ1-2, with D unresolved. CDR1 and CDR2 from the germline V gene are LGHNT and FRNRAP. V was clipped by 6 bases and J by 5 bases, with 16 bases between them. This CDR3 has 14 residues. This CDR3 reads CASGPAGWWYGYTC. The CDR3 nucleotides are TGTGCTAGTGGCCCAGCGGGGTGGTGGTATGGCTACACCTGC.

A word on this clone: The CDR3 does not end in the conserved phenylalanine or tryptophan, so this is likely a read error. This sequence joins TRBV3-1 and TRBJ1-1; weak D call: TRBD1 (5 bases). V was clipped by 6 bases and J by 6 bases, with 8 bases between them. The CDR3 extends over 11 amino acids. The germline CDR1 and CDR2 sequences are LGHDT and YNNKEL (reference sequence). The CDR3 region is CASSQTAEAFY. In DNA, the CDR3 is TGTGCCAGCAGTCAGACAGCTGAAGCTTTCTAT.

Judged by abundance, this clone is medium-sized. In DNA form, the CDR3 reads TGTGCCAGCAGATCATCAACAGGGGGCTACGAGCAGTACTTC. This codes for CASRSSTGGYEQYF. The chain links TRBV28 to TRBJ2-7, with 8 bases aligning to TRBD1. The junction had 7 bases not matched to a gene; V was cut back by 6 bases and J by 3 bases. This CDR3 comprises 14 residues. The germline gives CDR1 MDHEN, CDR2 SYDVKM.

Ten or more counts support this clone. The chain is built from TRBV19 and TRBJ2-3; D may be TRBD2 (6 bases). In germline, CDR1 is LNHDA, CDR2 SQIVND (reference sequence). Between the trimmed V and J ends, which lost 5 bases and 0 bases, there was a span of 15 bases. The CDR3 contains 16 residues. CDR3 sequence: CASSYPGLISTDTQYF. In nucleotides, the CDR3 is TGTGCCAGTAGTTACCCCGGACTAATTAGCACAGATACGCAGTATTTT.

This rearrangement joins TRBV9 to TRBJ2-6, with 8 bases aligning to TRBD1. Germline values: CDR1 SGDLS, CDR2 YYNGEE. V gave up 0 bases and J gave up 1 base; unmatched junction bases: 6. CDR3 length: 18 residues. The CDR3 sequence: CASSVVPGGWSGANVLTF. For the CDR3, the DNA is TGTGCCAGCAGCGTAGTCCCAGGGGGCTGGTCTGGGGCCAACGTCCTGACTTTC.

This clone was counted ten times or more. The chain couples TRBV5-6 to TRBJ1-2; D uncertain. V lost 5 bases, J lost 0 bases, and 11 bases lay in between. CDR3 length: 14 amino acids. Germline V gene lookup returns CDR1 SGHDT and CDR2 YYEEEE. The CDR3 loop is CASRPGSTNYGYTF. Written as DNA, the CDR3 is TGTGCCAGCAGACCCGGCAGTACTAACTATGGCTACACCTTC.

V gene TRBV7-3 combines with J gene TRBJ1-6; a possible D gene is TRBD1 (6 bases). The CDR3 consists of 13 residues. Germline CDR1 is SGHTA and CDR2 is FQGTGA. Trimming pared 8 bases from V and 9 bases from J, leaving 14 bases between. The CDR3 sequence is CASGAGAGSPLHF. CDR3 bases: TGTGCCAGCGGGGCGGGGGCGGGTTCACCCCTCCACTTT.

This rearrangement joins TRBV18 to TRBJ2-2; 11 positions agree with TRBD1. In germline, CDR1 is KGHSH, CDR2 LQKENI. The CDR3 spans 15 residues. V lost 5 bases to trimming and J lost 5 bases; unmatched junction nucleotides: 4. CDR3 bases: TGTGCCAGCTCAAAGGACAGGGGGCGGACCGGGGAGCTGTTTTTT. This gives the protein CASSKDRGRTGELFF. The full variable domain, rest sourced from reference TRBV18 and TRBJ2-2, is NAGVMQNPRHLVRRRGQEARLRCSPMKGHSHVYWYRQLPEEGLKFMVYLQKENIIDESGMPKERFSAEFPKEGPSILRIQQVVRGDSAAYFCASSKDRGRTGELFFGEGSRLTVL.

This chain links TRBV13 with TRBJ1-1; no definite D call. The CDR3 sequence is 11 residues long. Germline CDR1 reads PRHDT; CDR2 reads FYEKMQ (reference sequence). V dropped 0 bases and J dropped 11 bases, with 7 bases sitting between them. CDR3 bases: TGTGCCAGCAGCTTAGGGGCGGGGGCTTTCTTT. Amino acid sequence: CASSLGAGAFF.

This clone was seen repeatedly, ten times or more. The chain combines TRBV19 with TRBJ1-5; unclear D gene. Per the germline V gene, CDR1 is LNHDA and CDR2 is SQIVND (reference sequence). CDR3 length: 14 amino acids. The germline V and J ends were trimmed by 1 base and 5 bases, with 9 bases remaining between them. In DNA, the CDR3 is TGTGCCAGTAGTATAGTGTACGTCGATCAGCCCCAGCATTTT. It yields the protein CASSIVYVDQPQHF.

This clone showed up many times. V usage is TRBV28 and J usage is TRBJ2-1; TRBD1 agrees at 9 bases. The CDR3 runs 13 residues. Losses at the gene ends were 2 bases for V and 16 bases for J; bases not matched to a gene: 9. Germline V gene lookup returns CDR1 MDHEN and CDR2 SYDVKM. CDR3 bases: TGTGCCAGCAGTTTAGGGACAGGGAGGTTTTATTTCTTC. It encodes CASSLGTGRFYFF.

There are many counts of this clone. The chain has TRBV6-1 and TRBJ1-4; D is undetermined. The CDR3 has 11 amino acids. Trimming stripped 7 bases from V and 5 bases from J, with 5 bases between. CDR1 is MNHNS and CDR2 is SASEGT in the germline V gene. CDR3 loop: CASKRNEKLFF. In DNA, the CDR3 is TGTGCCAGCAAGCGAAATGAAAAACTGTTTTTT.

This clone was seen ten or more times. The rearrangement uses TRBV20-1 and TRBJ1-2; maybe TRBD1 (5 bases). Germline V gene sequence: CDR1 DFQATT, CDR2 SNEGSKA (reference sequence). Trimming took off 5 bases at V and 6 bases at J, with 13 bases between the two ends. The CDR3 has 12 residues. CDR3 nucleotides: TGCAGTGCTCGGACACCATCGGATGGCTACACCTTC. Protein product: CSARTPSDGYTF.

At least ten counts were recorded for this clone. The genes are TRBV28 and TRBJ1-5, with D possibly TRBD1 on 5 matching bases. Germline V gives CDR1 MDHEN, CDR2 SYDVKM. Between the trimmed V and J ends, which lost 4 bases and 10 bases, there was a span of 14 bases. The CDR3 covers 13 residues. The CDR3 DNA is TGTGCCAGCAGTTCGACAGTGGAGAAACCCCAGCATTTT. The encoded protein is CASSSTVEKPQHF.

As concerns this clone: One end of the junction varies from germline; a read error may be responsible. The chain joins TRBV6-5 to TRBJ1-1, with 10 nucleotides matching TRBD1. CDR3 length: 16 residues. Germline values: CDR1 MNHEY, CDR2 SVGAGI. CDR3 in DNA: TGTGTCAGCAGTAACCTCCGACAGGGGGCGAACACTGAAGCTTTCTTT. It specifies CVSSNLRQGANTEAFF.

As regards this clone: One junction end does not reproduce the germline sequence, and a read error may be involved. This chain connects TRBV5-1 to TRBJ1-2; D ambiguous. This CDR3 is 13 amino acids long. CDR1 is SGHRS, CDR2 YFSETQ, per germline. This CDR3 is CASSSAGDYVYTF. The CDR3 nucleotides are TGCGCCAGCAGCTCCGCCGGTGACTATGTCTACACCTTC.

This chain joins TRBV15 and TRBJ1-2; maybe TRBD1 (5 bases). The V end was cut by 0 bases, the J end by 0 bases, with 5 bases between. The CDR3 runs to 14 residues. Germline V lookup: CDR1 LNHNV, CDR2 YYDKDF (reference sequence). Written as DNA, the CDR3 is TGTGCCACCAGCAGAGACAGGGCTAACTATGGCTACACCTTC. This gives the protein CATSRDRANYGYTF. The variable domain in full, completed from reference TRBV15 and TRBJ1-2, reads DAMVIQNPRYQVTQFGKPVTLSCSQTLNHNVMYWYQQKSSQAPKLLFHYYDKDFNNEADTPDNFQSRRPNTSFCFLDIRSPGLGDTAMYLCATSRDRANYGYTFGSGTRLTVV.

The sample holds many counts of this clone. V usage is TRBV4-3 and J usage is TRBJ2-7; a weak D match, TRBD1 (8 bases). This CDR3 is 16 amino acids long. V lost 0 bases and J 7 bases, leaving 19 bases between the germline ends. Germline V CDR1 and CDR2: LGHNA, YSLEER. CDR3 in amino acids: CASSQDLLNRGGEQYF. In nucleotides, the CDR3 is TGCGCCAGCAGCCAAGATCTGTTGAACAGGGGGGGGGAGCAGTACTTC.

This clone was counted only a few times. Distinct nucleotide sequences in the sample also encode this CDR3. The chain uses TRBV20-1 and TRBJ1-1, with 7 bases fitting TRBD1. CDR1 is DFQATT and CDR2 is SNEGSKA in the germline V gene (reference sequence). This CDR3 has 14 amino acids. With 5 bases clipped from V and 3 bases from J, the junction kept 9 bases outside the gene matches. In nucleotides, the CDR3 is TGCAGTGCTTACCCGACAGGGTCGGACACTGAAGCTTTCTTT. Translation: CSAYPTGSDTEAFF.

This clone qualifies as medium-sized (0.01 to 0.1%). The V call is TRBV28, the J call TRBJ2-7; D gene ambiguous. Germline V gene lookup returns CDR1 MDHEN and CDR2 SYDVKM. V was trimmed by 6 bases and J by 3 bases, leaving 21 bases between them. The length of the CDR3 is 16 residues. CDR3 in DNA: TGTGCCAGCAGCAAAGGAGAGGCTGCCCCCGTCTACGAGCAGTACTTC. Translation: CASSKGEAAPVYEQYF. Using reference TRBV28 and TRBJ2-7 for the parts outside the CDR3, the full variable domain is DVKVTQSSRYLVKRTGEKVFLECVQDMDHENMFWYRQDPGLGLRLIYFSYDVKMKEKGDIPEGYSVSREKKERFSLILESASTNQTSMYLCASSKGEAAPVYEQYFGPGTRLTVT.

The chain carries TRBV5-1 and TRBJ2-5; D may be TRBD1 (5 bases). Germline CDR1 SGHRS, CDR2 YFSETQ. The germline V and J ends were trimmed by 0 bases and 4 bases, with 7 bases remaining between them. The CDR3 has 13 amino acids. The CDR3 DNA reads as TGCGCCAGCAGCTTGGAAGGGGTAGAGACCCAGTACTTC. It translates to CASSLEGVETQYF.

This clone was counted many times. CDR3 nucleotide sequence: TGCGCCAGCAGTCGGTCCCTAGGGGACACTGAAGCTTTCTTT. This codes for CASSRSLGDTEAFF. This chain uses TRBV5-1 with TRBJ1-1; possible D gene TRBD1, 5 bases. Germline V CDR1 and CDR2: SGHRS, YFSETQ. The length of the CDR3 is 14 residues. The V and J ends lost 5 bases and 3 bases respectively, with 14 bases between them.